This T cell receptor beta chain comes out of a study of radiation and T cells in renal cell carcinoma. General study findings and limits: No pretreatment tumor biopsies were available for baseline clonotypes.

Turning to this clone: The target antigen is unknown.

The CDR3 sequence is 17 residues long. Unmatched junction bases numbered 9, after V lost 4 bases and J lost 5 bases. The germline V gene has CDR1 SGHNT and CDR2 YYREEE (reference sequence). Clones were read by immunoSEQ multiplex PCR, and TCRdb kept only the in-frame ones, dropping some. The sample holds around 180,000 clones; around 89% are singletons and the top ten take around 10%. Time point given: blood 4 weeks post-SBRT, at nephrectomy. Documented treatment: 15 Gy SBRT to primary tumor, nephrectomy 4 weeks later. Blood was sampled at baseline, 2 weeks and 4 weeks after SBRT. Clear cell pathology was present in this patient's renal cell carcinoma.

The sequenced sample was blood, obtained from a patient whose treatment included radiotherapy and nephrectomy. The chain employs TRBV5-4 and TRBJ2-4; 13 positions agree with TRBD2. This clonotype was sampled from a woman aged 45-60 years with renal cell carcinoma. CDR3 coding DNA: TGTGCCAGCAGCCGGTCGGGACTAGCGGGGCCCCAAAACATTCAGTACTTC. Translation: CASSRSGLAGPQNIQYF.